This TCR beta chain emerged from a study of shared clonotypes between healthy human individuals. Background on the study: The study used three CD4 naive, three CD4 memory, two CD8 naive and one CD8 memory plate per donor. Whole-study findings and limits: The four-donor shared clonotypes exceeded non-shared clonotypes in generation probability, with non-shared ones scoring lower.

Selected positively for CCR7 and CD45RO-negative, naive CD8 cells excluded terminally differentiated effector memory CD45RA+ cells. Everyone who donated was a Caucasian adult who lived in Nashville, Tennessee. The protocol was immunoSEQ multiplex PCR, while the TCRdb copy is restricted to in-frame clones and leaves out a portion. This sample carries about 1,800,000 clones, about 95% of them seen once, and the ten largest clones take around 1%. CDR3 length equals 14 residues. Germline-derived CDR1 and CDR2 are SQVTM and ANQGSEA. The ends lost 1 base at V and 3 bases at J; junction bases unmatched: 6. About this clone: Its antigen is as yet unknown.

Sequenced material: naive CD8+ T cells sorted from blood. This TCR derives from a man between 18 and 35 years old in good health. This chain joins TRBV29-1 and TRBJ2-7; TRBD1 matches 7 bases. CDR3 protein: CSVEAPGGYYEQYF. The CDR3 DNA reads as TGCAGCGTTGAAGCCCCAGGGGGATACTACGAGCAGTACTTC.